This is a list of T cell receptor beta chains from one sample in a study of Ad26.COV2.S vaccination and SARS-CoV-2 variants. Profiling relied on immunoSEQ multiplex PCR, and the TCRdb table lists in-frame clones only, not all of them. The sample holds about 240,000 clones; 70% to 90% are singletons and the top ten take about 11%. The sequencing here drew on peripheral blood, taken in a trial of Ad26.COV2.S vaccine versus placebo. These receptors all come from a person aged 18-65 years who received the Ad26.COV2.S COVID-19 vaccine or a placebo. CDR3s include the opening cysteine and the closing phenylalanine or tryptophan. The D gene is left open where the match is weak. Clone size is stated in some rows and not others, as once, few, many or a class when expanded.

J gene	clone size	D gene	V gene	CDR3 protein	CDR3 DNA
TRBJ1-4	-	-	TRBV5-1	CASSRDRNEKLFF	TGCGCCAGCAGCCGCGACAGGAATGAAAAACTGTTTTTT
TRBJ2-5	-	TRBD2	TRBV28	CASSFASGGGGETQYF	TGTGCCAGCAGTTTTGCCAGCGGGGGGGGAGGTGAGACCCAGTACTTC
TRBJ2-7	-	-	TRBV7-2	CASSLNSGTYEQYF	TGTGCCAGCAGCTTAAATAGCGGCACCTACGAGCAGTACTTC
TRBJ2-2	-	TRBD2	TRBV4-3	CASGLAGGTGELFF	TGCGCCAGCGGACTAGCGGGAGGGACCGGGGAGCTGTTTTTT
TRBJ2-1	-	TRBD1	TRBV6-5	CASSYSQGALGEQFF	TGTGCCAGCAGTTACTCGCAGGGGGCGTTGGGTGAGCAGTTCTTC
TRBJ2-6	-	-	TRBV10-3	CAISEGGNGANVLTF	TGTGCCATCAGTGAGGGAGGGAATGGGGCCAACGTCCTGACTTTC
TRBJ2-7	few	TRBD1	TRBV28	CASSLEQGILSEQYF	TGTGCCAGCAGCCTAGAACAGGGGATTCTAAGTGAGCAGTACTTC
TRBJ1-4	-	-	TRBV5-1	CASSWGESGEKLFF	TGCGCCAGCAGTTGGGGAGAGAGCGGTGAAAAACTGTTTTTT
TRBJ2-7	few	-	TRBV19	CASSPGTSYEQYF	TGTGCCAGTAGTCCCGGGACCTCTTACGAGCAGTACTTC
TRBJ2-3	few	TRBD2	TRBV6-6	CASSYSSASGDTQYF	TGTGCCAGCAGTTACTCGAGCGCTAGCGGAGATACGCAGTATTTT
TRBJ2-6	-	-	TRBV21-1	CASSTPGVASGANVLTF	-
TRBJ2-7	-	TRBD2	TRBV28	CASSFGGLAGGEQYF	TGTGCCAGCAGTTTTGGAGGACTAGCGGGAGGCGAGCAGTACTTC
TRBJ2-7	-	TRBD1	TRBV18	CASSGVSGTGAQQYF	TGTGCCAGCTCAGGGGTATCCGGGACAGGGGCCCAGCAGTACTTC
TRBJ2-7	-	TRBD2	TRBV6-2/TRBV6-3	CASSRTSGLLYEQYF	TGTGCCAGCAGTAGAACTAGCGGCCTCTTATACGAGCAGTACTTC
TRBJ2-1	-	-	TRBV7-9	CASSMRDRISGSIPYNEQFF	TGTGCCAGCAGCATGAGGGACAGAATCAGCGGGAGTATCCCCTACAATGAGCAGTTCTTC
TRBJ2-7	-	-	TRBV5-1	CASSSPTAGVYEQYF	TGCGCCAGCAGCTCCCCCACCGCAGGGGTTTACGAGCAGTACTTC
TRBJ1-5	-	-	TRBV13	CASSRGGSGQPQHF	TGTGCCAGCAGCCGGGGGGGTTCCGGTCAGCCCCAGCATTTT
TRBJ2-1	-	TRBD1	TRBV10-3	CAIRARGTDDEQFF	TGTGCCATCAGGGCCAGGGGGACGGACGATGAGCAGTTCTTC
TRBJ2-7	once	-	TRBV4-1	CASSPDLNGYEQYF	TGCGCCAGCAGCCCTGACCTGAACGGCTACGAGCAGTACTTC
TRBJ2-1	-	-	TRBV29-1	CSVERTVSSYNEQFF	TGCAGCGTTGAACGGACTGTGAGCTCCTACAATGAGCAGTTCTTC
TRBJ1-6	-	-	TRBV28	CASSPRDTNSPLHF	TGTGCCAGCAGTCCCAGGGACACTAATTCACCCCTCCACTTT
TRBJ1-4	once	-	TRBV21-1	CASSKADRGGEKLFF	TGTGCCAGCAGCAAAGCCGACAGGGGAGGGGAAAAACTGTTTTTT
TRBJ2-3	-	-	TRBV18	CASSGGIGTDTQYF	TGTGCCAGCTCAGGAGGTATCGGGACAGATACGCAGTATTTT
TRBJ2-2	-	-	TRBV27	CASSALRGLGTGELFF	TGTGCCAGCAGTGCCCTTCGGGGGCTCGGGACCGGGGAGCTGTTTTTT
TRBJ1-5	once	-	TRBV13	CASSLAGYSNQPQHF	TGTGCCAGCAGCTTAGCAGGCTATAGCAATCAGCCCCAGCATTTT
TRBJ2-1	-	TRBD2	TRBV6-2/TRBV6-3	CASSWGLAGVSPQFF	TGTGCCAGCAGTTGGGGACTAGCGGGAGTTAGTCCGCAGTTCTTC
TRBJ2-7	-	TRBD1	TRBV4-3	CASSQDWSGRGLPYEQYF	TGCGCCAGCAGCCAAGATTGGTCGGGCAGGGGGCTGCCCTACGAGCAGTACTTC
TRBJ1-2	-	-	TRBV29-1	CSVGQGGYGYTF	TGCAGCGTTGGGCAGGGTGGGTATGGCTACACCTTC
TRBJ2-2	-	-	TRBV19	CASSIDRPNTGELFF	TGTGCCAGTAGTATAGACAGGCCTAACACCGGGGAGCTGTTTTTT
TRBJ2-3	-	-	TRBV27	CATSRGRNTDTQYF	TGTGCCACCTCGAGGGGCCGAAACACAGATACGCAGTATTTT
TRBJ1-1	-	-	TRBV5-1	CASSLATPRVVFAEAFF	TGCGCCAGCAGCTTGGCAACACCCAGGGTGGTGTTCGCTGAAGCTTTCTTT
TRBJ2-3	-	-	TRBV29-1	CSAQGQTDTQYF	TGCAGCGCGCAGGGACAAACAGATACGCAGTATTTT
TRBJ2-6	-	-	TRBV6-2/TRBV6-3	CASSYSIARVVGSLGANVLTF	TGTGCCAGCAGTTACTCGATCGCCAGGGTGGTCGGATCTCTTGGGGCCAACGTCCTGACTTTC
TRBJ2-7	-	-	TRBV10-3	CAISDSYEQYF	TGTGCCATCAGTGACTCCTACGAGCAGTACTTC
TRBJ1-5	-	-	TRBV6-5	CASWGWPGNQPQHF	TGTGCCAGCTGGGGGTGGCCCGGCAATCAGCCCCAGCATTTT
TRBJ1-1	-	-	TRBV29-1	CSSSITNTEAFF	TGCAGTAGCAGTATCACGAACACTGAAGCTTTCTTT
TRBJ2-2	-	TRBD1	TRBV6-6	CASSYYPGGNTGELFF	TGTGCCAGCAGTTATTATCCAGGGGGTAACACCGGGGAGCTGTTTTTT
TRBJ2-5	-	-	TRBV4-1	CASSQDWGTQYF	TGCGCCAGCAGCCAAGATTGGGGGACCCAGTACTTC
TRBJ2-1	many	TRBD2	TRBV11-2	CASSFQTGGNNEQFF	TGTGCCAGCAGCTTCCAAACGGGGGGAAACAATGAGCAGTTCTTC
TRBJ2-3	once	-	TRBV5-6	CASSLGRSPDTQYF	TGTGCCAGCAGCTTGGGACGTTCACCTGATACGCAGTATTTT
TRBJ2-1	-	TRBD2	TRBV7-2	CASSLELASGKREQFF	TGTGCCAGCAGCTTAGAACTAGCTAGCGGGAAGCGCGAGCAGTTCTTC
TRBJ2-1	-	-	TRBV7-2	CASSLVWLGEQFF	TGTGCCAGCAGCTTAGTCTGGCTAGGAGAGCAGTTCTTC
TRBJ2-1	-	TRBD2	TRBV5-4	CASSLVGLAGAEQFF	TGTGCCAGCAGCTTGGTAGGACTAGCGGGTGCAGAGCAGTTCTTC
TRBJ2-2	once	-	TRBV7-8	CASSSGGNTGELFF	TGTGCCAGCAGTTCCGGGGGCAACACCGGGGAGCTGTTTTTT
TRBJ1-2	few	-	TRBV2	CATRQDITNYGYTF	TGTGCCACCAGACAGGATATAACTAACTATGGCTACACCTTC
TRBJ2-3	-	TRBD2	TRBV7-3	CASSLGAGDADTQYF	TGTGCCAGCAGCTTAGGAGCGGGAGACGCAGATACGCAGTATTTT